Here is one TCR beta chain with its context. Germline assignment: CDR1 LNHDA and CDR2 SQIVND (reference sequence). The CDR3 runs to 17 residues. V lost 5 bases, J lost 0 bases, and 8 bases stayed unmatched. Under the authors' procedure: The assay estimated nucleated cells by amplifying reference gene primers. Sequencing used immunoSEQ multiplex PCR; TCRdb keeps in-frame clones, though not all of them. Clonal size and the V and J genes are those of that table, whereas D and trimming came from the DNA. The sample includes 160,000 or so clones, more than 75% seen only once; the top ten take 2% to 3%. The sample comes from a study of blood T cell repertoires in COVID-19.

The V gene is TRBV19, the J gene TRBJ1-5; 9 bases match TRBD1. Material: peripheral blood. The source of this sequence is a young man with acute or convalescent COVID-19. CDR3 nucleotides: TGTGCCAGTAGTCTCCAAAGGGGACAGGGTAGCAATCAGCCCCAGCATTTT. This encodes CASSLQRGQGSNQPQHF.